This T cell receptor (beta chain) was retrieved from a study of beta chain features in type 1 diabetes. Study outcomes and limitations: PCR might pick shorter templates more often, in the same way for patients and controls.

The ends lost 0 bases at V and 9 bases at J; junction bases unmatched: 4. The germline V gene encodes CDR1 SGHAT and CDR2 FQNNGV. The CDR3 is 13 residues long. The investigators reverse transcribed all of the isolated RNA, so they sequenced expressed TCRB transcripts. Sequencing was performed with immunoSEQ multiplex PCR; in TCRdb, only in-frame clones are kept and a portion is missing. The table lists 450,000 to 600,000 clones, roughly 31% of them singletons. With respect to this clone: Its antigen is undetermined.

Material: naive CD4+ T cells from blood. This chain links TRBV11-2 with TRBJ2-5; 7 positions agree with TRBD2. The TCR was taken from a man aged 18 to 30 in good health. As DNA, the CDR3 is TGTGCCAGCAGCTTAGAAATGGCGGGGGCCCAGTACTTC. Encoded protein: CASSLEMAGAQYF.